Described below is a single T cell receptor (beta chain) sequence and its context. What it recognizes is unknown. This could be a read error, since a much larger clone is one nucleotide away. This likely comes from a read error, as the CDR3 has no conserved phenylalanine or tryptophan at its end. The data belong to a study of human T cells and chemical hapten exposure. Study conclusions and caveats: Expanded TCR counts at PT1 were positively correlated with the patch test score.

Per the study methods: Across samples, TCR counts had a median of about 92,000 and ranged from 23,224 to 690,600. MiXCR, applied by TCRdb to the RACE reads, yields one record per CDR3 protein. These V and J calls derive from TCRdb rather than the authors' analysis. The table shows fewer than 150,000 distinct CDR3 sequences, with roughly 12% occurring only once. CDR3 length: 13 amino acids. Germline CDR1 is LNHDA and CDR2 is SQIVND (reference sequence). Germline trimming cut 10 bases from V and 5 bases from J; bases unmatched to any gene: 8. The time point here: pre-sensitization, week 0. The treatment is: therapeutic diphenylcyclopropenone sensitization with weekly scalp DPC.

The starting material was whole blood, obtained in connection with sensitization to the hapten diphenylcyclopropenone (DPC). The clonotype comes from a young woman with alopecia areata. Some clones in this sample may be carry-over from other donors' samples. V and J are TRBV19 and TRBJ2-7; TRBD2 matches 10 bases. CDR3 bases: TGTGCCACTTCCCCGGGACTAGCGAACGAGCAGTACTCC. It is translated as CATSPGLANEQYS.